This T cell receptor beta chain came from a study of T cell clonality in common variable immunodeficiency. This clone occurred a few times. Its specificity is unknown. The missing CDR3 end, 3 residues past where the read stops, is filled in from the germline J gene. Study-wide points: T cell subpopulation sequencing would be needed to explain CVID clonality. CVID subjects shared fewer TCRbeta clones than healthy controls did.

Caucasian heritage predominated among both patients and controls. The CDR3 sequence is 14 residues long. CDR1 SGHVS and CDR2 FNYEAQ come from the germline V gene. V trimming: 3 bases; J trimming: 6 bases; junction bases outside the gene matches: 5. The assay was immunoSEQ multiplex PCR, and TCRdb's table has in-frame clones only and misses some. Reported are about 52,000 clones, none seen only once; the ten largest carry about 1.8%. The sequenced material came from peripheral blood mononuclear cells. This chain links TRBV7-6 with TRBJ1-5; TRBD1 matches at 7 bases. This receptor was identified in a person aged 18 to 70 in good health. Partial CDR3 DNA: TGTGCCAGCAGCTTGGAGGGGGCAGGTCAGCCC. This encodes CASSLEGAGQP. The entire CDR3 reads CASSLEGAGQPQHF.